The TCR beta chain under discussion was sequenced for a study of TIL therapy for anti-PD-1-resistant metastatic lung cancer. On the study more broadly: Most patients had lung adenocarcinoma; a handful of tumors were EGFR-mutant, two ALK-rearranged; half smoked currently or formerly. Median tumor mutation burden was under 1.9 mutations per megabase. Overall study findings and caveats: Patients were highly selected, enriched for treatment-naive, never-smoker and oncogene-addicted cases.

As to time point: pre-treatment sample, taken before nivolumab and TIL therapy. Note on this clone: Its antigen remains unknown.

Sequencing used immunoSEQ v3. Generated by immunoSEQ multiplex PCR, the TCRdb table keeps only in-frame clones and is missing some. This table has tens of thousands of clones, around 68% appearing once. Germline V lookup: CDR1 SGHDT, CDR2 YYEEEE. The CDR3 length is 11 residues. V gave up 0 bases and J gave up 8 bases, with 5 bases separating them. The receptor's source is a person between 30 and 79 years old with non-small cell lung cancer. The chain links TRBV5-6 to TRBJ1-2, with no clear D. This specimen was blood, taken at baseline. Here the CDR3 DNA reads TGTGCCAGCAGCTTGGTGGGCGGCTACACCTTC. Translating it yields CASSLVGGYTF.